This T cell receptor (beta chain) was identified in a study of CD8+ T cells in alopecia areata. Study details: Administration of oral tofacitinib to treated patients was at 5 to 10 mg twice daily.

Study-wide results and caveats: More clonal than normal scalp was lesional scalp, particularly alopecia totalis/universalis. Normal skin contains resident alphabeta T cells, and these are also sequenced in scalp samples.

Note on this clone: Its target is unknown.

Treatment denoted: oral pan-JAK inhibitor, 5-10 mg twice daily. V was cut by 1 base and J by 1 base, with 7 bases left in between. CDR3 size: 15 residues. CDR1 and CDR2 from the germline V gene are MGHDK and SYGVNS. It was cDNA, reverse transcribed from extracted RNA, that served as the sequencing template. Assay used: immunoSEQ multiplex PCR; TCRdb lists only in-frame clones, some missing. The data show over 120,000 clones, 50% to 65% seen once. This sample comprised CD8+ T cells sorted from blood, obtained at week 4, from a patient treated with tofacitinib. V and J are TRBV25-1 and TRBJ2-2; no firm D call. The clonotype originates from a human donor with alopecia areata. Written as DNA, the CDR3 is TGTGCCAGCAGTGAATGGACGGAGAACACCGGGGAGCTGTTTTTT. Its translation is CASSEWTENTGELFF.